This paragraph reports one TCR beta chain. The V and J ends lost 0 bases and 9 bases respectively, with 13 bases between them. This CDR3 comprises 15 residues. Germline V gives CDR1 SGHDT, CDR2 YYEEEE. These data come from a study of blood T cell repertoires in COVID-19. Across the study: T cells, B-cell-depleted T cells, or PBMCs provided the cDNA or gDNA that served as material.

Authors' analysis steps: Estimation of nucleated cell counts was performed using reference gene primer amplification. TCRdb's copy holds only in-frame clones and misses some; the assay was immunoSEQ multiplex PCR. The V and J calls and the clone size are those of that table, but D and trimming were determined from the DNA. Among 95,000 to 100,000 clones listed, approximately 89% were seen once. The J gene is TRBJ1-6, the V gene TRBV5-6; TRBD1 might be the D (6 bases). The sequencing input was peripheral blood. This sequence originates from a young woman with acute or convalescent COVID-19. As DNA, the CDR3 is TGTGCCAGCAGCTTGGCCGGGGTACAGGGTTCACCCCTCCACTTT. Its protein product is CASSLAGVQGSPLHF.